These T cell receptor beta chains were read from a single sample in a study of blood T cell repertoires in COVID-19. Only in-frame clones appear in the TCRdb table, and some are missing; sequencing was by immunoSEQ multiplex PCR. The table shows a few hundred thousand clones, with roughly 81% occurring only once. The sample taken for sequencing was PBMCs or T cells enriched from blood (not recorded which). These receptors originate from a woman in her fifties or sixties who had been exposed to COVID-19. CDR3s include the opening cysteine and the closing phenylalanine or tryptophan.

TRBJ1-3	TRBV7-6	CASSLGVNTAGNTIYF
TRBJ2-7	TRBV18	CASSPGTVPGEQYF
TRBJ2-3	TRBV11-2	CASSSNDHRLAGSTDTQYF
TRBJ1-4	TRBV13	CASSSPRTREKLFF
TRBJ2-2	TRBV18	CASSSTYGGAAGELFF
TRBJ1-5	TRBV6-1	CASSEDRDQPQHF
TRBJ2-3	TRBV5-1	CASSFRLAGRTDTQYF
TRBJ1-1	TRBV7-8	CASSVTGGGTEAFF
TRBJ2-7	TRBV2	CASSELRAYEQYF
TRBJ2-1	TRBV4-1	CASSQVFSNEQFF
TRBJ1-1	TRBV12-3/TRBV12-4	CASRPGLNTEAFF
TRBJ1-1	TRBV29-1	CSANRGREAFF
TRBJ2-3	TRBV9	CASTMTSGGTDTQYF
TRBJ1-1	TRBV29-1	CSVGTRQANTEAFF
TRBJ2-3	TRBV3-1/TRBV3-2	CASSPAITSVTDTQYF
TRBJ2-3	TRBV5-1	CASSLVGGAVGTDTQYF
TRBJ2-7	TRBV7-9	CASSSGLYEQYF
TRBJ2-1	TRBV18	CASSRGLADNEQFF
TRBJ1-1	TRBV12-3/TRBV12-4	CASTKTGGTEAFF
TRBJ1-3	TRBV4-3	CASSQETGSGNTIYF
TRBJ2-3	TRBV6-6	CASSYSIGGGGNTQYF
TRBJ1-6	TRBV27	CASSSSVPLGSPLHF
TRBJ2-1	TRBV5-4	CASSLGDRGRANNEQFF
TRBJ2-7	TRBV28	CASSFPGQGAYEQYF
TRBJ1-5	TRBV28	CASSSTGAKPQHF
TRBJ2-6	TRBV7-3	CASSLGQSPRANVLTF
TRBJ2-1	TRBV15	CATSRGGLAPYNEQFF
TRBJ1-2	TRBV7-6	CASSLAGDGYTF
TRBJ2-1	TRBV7-2	CASSPWTSYNEQFF
TRBJ2-2	TRBV7-2	CASSAPGTELFF
TRBJ2-5	TRBV25-1	CASSEPGLGGETQYF
TRBJ2-3	TRBV7-3	CASSSSTDTQYF
TRBJ1-6	TRBV11-2	CASSLEGGQAFYNSPLHF
TRBJ1-4	TRBV24-1	CATSDSDRFNEKLFF
TRBJ1-1	TRBV6-1	CASSKATRYGQTNTEAFF
TRBJ1-1	TRBV6-5	CASSRAQGTEAFF
TRBJ2-7	TRBV11-2	CASSLGTGAYEQYF
TRBJ2-5	TRBV19	CASSTGQQETQYF
TRBJ1-1	TRBV28	CASSLSGKAFF
TRBJ1-5	TRBV21-1	CASSALALTGGEQPQHF
TRBJ1-4	TRBV6-5	CASKPGQGYEKLFF
TRBJ2-7	TRBV2	CASSDQGGTYEQYF
TRBJ2-2	TRBV11-2	CASSLGPGGTGELFF
TRBJ2-7	TRBV6-5	CASDGTFFPPSF
TRBJ1-1	TRBV3-1/TRBV3-2	CASSPNVVYRGKDTEAFF
TRBJ2-2	TRBV5-1	CASSGTGGRAGELFF
TRBJ1-4	TRBV5-4	CASSPQGPNEKLFF
TRBJ1-1	TRBV19	CASSLFQGSTEAFF
TRBJ1-2	TRBV24-1	CATTGGFYTF
TRBJ2-2	TRBV5-1	CASSPRTVAGGGAGELFF
TRBJ2-5	TRBV6-5	CASSYAETQYF
TRBJ1-4	TRBV5-5	CASSLGLTNEKLFF
TRBJ2-2	TRBV19	CASRTGGTGELFF
TRBJ2-5	TRBV11-3	CASSSGAEPGVQYF
TRBJ1-5	TRBV7-8	CASSQVGVEGQPQHF
TRBJ1-1	TRBV28	CASLRQENTEAFF
TRBJ1-2	TRBV28	CASSHLRQGGYGYTF
TRBJ1-2	TRBV27	CASSPDRNYGYTF
TRBJ1-6	TRBV6-5	CASKDSENSPLHF